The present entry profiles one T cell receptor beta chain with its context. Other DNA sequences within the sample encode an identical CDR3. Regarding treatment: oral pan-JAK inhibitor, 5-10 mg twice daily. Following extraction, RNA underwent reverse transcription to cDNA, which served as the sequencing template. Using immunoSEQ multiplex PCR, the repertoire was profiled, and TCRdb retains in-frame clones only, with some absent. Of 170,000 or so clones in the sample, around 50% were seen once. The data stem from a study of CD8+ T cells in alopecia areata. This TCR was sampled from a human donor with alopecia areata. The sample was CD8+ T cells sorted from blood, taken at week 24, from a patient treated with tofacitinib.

The CDR3 bases are TGTGCCAGCATCTCAGCGAACACCGGGGAGCTGTTTTTT. This encodes CASISANTGELFF. The chain combines TRBV2 with TRBJ2-2, with D hard to call. V dropped 7 bases and J dropped 0 bases, with 6 bases sitting between them. Per the germline V gene, CDR1 is SNHLY and CDR2 is FYNNEI. The CDR3 extends over 13 amino acids.